The 20 T cell receptor beta chains presented below share a single source sample, sequenced in a study of T cell responses to AZD1222 COVID-19 vaccine. The protocol was immunoSEQ multiplex PCR, while the TCRdb copy is restricted to in-frame clones and leaves out a portion. The sample shows over 100,000 clones, approximately 91% of them seen only once. The sample was peripheral blood, taken 28 days after the second AZD1222 dose. The origin of the receptors is an adult who received the AZD1222 COVID-19 vaccine.

The genes are TRBV27 and TRBJ1-2; D gene uncertain. Germline CDR1 MNHEY, CDR2 SMNVEV (reference sequence). V lost 4 bases and J 2 bases, leaving 8 bases between the germline ends. This CDR3 region has 13 residues. The CDR3 spells CASSYGSNYGYTF. CDR3 coding DNA: TGTGCCAGCAGTTACGGGTCAAACTATGGCTACACCTTC.

The genes are TRBV9 and TRBJ1-3; D might be TRBD1 (5 bases). The V end was cut by 4 bases, the J end by 0 bases, with 17 bases between. The CDR3 totals 17 residues. Germline V lookup: CDR1 SGDLS, CDR2 YYNGEE. The chain's CDR3 is CASSSPSGDRSGNTIYF. For the CDR3, the DNA is TGTGCCAGCAGCTCCCCTTCGGGGGACCGCTCTGGAAACACCATATATTTT.

The chain links TRBV2 to TRBJ1-2, with TRBD1 identical over 7 bases. CDR1 is SNHLY and CDR2 is FYNNEI in the germline V gene. This CDR3 region has 14 residues. J was trimmed by 3 bases and V by 5 bases; bases with no gene match: 6. CDR3 residues: CASSLQGRHYGYTF. CDR3 nucleotides: TGTGCCAGCAGTTTACAGGGGAGGCACTATGGCTACACCTTC.

The rearrangement uses TRBV28 and TRBJ2-2; weak D call: TRBD1 (5 bases). This CDR3 region has 15 residues. V dropped 6 bases and J dropped 6 bases, with 17 bases sitting between them. From germline, CDR1 is MDHEN and CDR2 SYDVKM. CDR3 coding DNA: TGTGCCAGCAGCTTAGGGTCCAGGGTTGCCGGGGAGCTGTTTTTT. Amino acids: CASSLGSRVAGELFF.

The chain carries TRBV2 and TRBJ1-5; possibly TRBD1 for D (5 bases). The CDR3 extends over 12 amino acids. CDR1 and CDR2 from the germline V gene are SNHLY and FYNNEI. Trimming pared 6 bases from V and 7 bases from J, leaving 10 bases between. DNA for the CDR3: TGTGCCAGCAGGGGGGTTGGGCAGCCCCAGCATTTT. As protein: CASRGVGQPQHF. The full variable domain, completed using reference TRBV2 and TRBJ1-5, is EPEVTQTPSHQVTQMGQEVILRCVPISNHLYFYWYRQILGQKVEFLVSFYNNEISEKSEIFDDQFSVERPDGSNFTLKIRSTKLEDSAMYFCASRGVGQPQHFGDGTRLSIL.

This sequence joins TRBV2 and TRBJ1-1, with D unresolved. Germline lookup yields CDR1 SNHLY and CDR2 FYNNEI. CDR3 length equals 15 residues. V lost 6 bases and J lost 0, with 14 bases in between. This CDR3 is CASSPGNRLNTEAFF. The CDR3 nucleotides read TGTGCCAGCAGCCCCGGTAACCGGCTGAACACTGAAGCTTTCTTT.

This chain connects TRBV5-1 to TRBJ1-5; D possibly corresponds to TRBD1 (6 bases). The CDR3 covers 16 residues. V was pared by 4 bases and J by 5 bases, with 19 bases between. CDR1 and CDR2 from the germline V gene are SGHRS and YFSETQ. The CDR3 DNA follows: TGCGCCAGCAGCCCTGGTTTGTGGGGGGCAGATCAGCCCCAGCATTTT. It translates to CASSPGLWGADQPQHF.

The chain combines TRBV9 with TRBJ1-3; D is uncertain. CDR1 and CDR2 from the germline V gene are SGDLS and YYNGEE. The CDR3 has 16 residues. V lost 0 bases and J lost 3, with 13 bases in between. The CDR3 DNA is TGTGCCAGCAGCGTAGAGAACCGGCTCGGTGGAAACACCATATATTTT. This sequence encodes CASSVENRLGGNTIYF.

The CDR3 is CASSQENYGYTF. CDR3 in DNA: TGTGCCAGCAGCCAAGAAAACTATGGCTACACCTTC. The genes are TRBV3-1 (or the pseudogene TRBV3-2) and TRBJ1-2; D not resolved. Per germline, CDR1 LGHDT and CDR2 YNNKEL (reference sequence). There are 12 residues in the CDR3. V lost 0 bases and J 2 bases, leaving 1 base between the germline ends.

The chain employs TRBV15 and TRBJ1-2; D is perhaps TRBD1 (5 bases). The germline gives CDR1 LNHNV, CDR2 YYDKDF (reference sequence). The CDR3 is 15 amino acids. Trimming cost V 0 bases and J 4 bases, with 12 bases left between them. This CDR3 reads CATSRERQGPYGYTF. The DNA of the CDR3 is TGTGCCACCAGCAGAGAGCGCCAGGGACCCTATGGCTACACCTTC.

The CDR3 bases are TGTGCCACCGCGGGGTACAATGAGCAGTTCTTC. It codes for CATAGYNEQFF. The V gene is TRBV12-3 or TRBV12-4, the J gene TRBJ2-1; TRBD2 might be the D (6 bases). CDR3 size: 11 residues. The V gene lost 10 bases and the J gene lost 4 bases, with 8 bases spanning the gap.

The genes are TRBV5-1 and TRBJ2-5, with D hard to call. CDR3 length: 11 amino acids. V was cut by 2 bases and J by 5 bases, with 4 bases left in between. CDR1 and CDR2 from the germline V gene are SGHRS and YFSETQ. The CDR3 DNA sequence: TGCGCCAGCAGCTTTGGTGAGACCCAGTACTTC. Protein: CASSFGETQYF.

The V and J genes are TRBV3-1 (or the pseudogene TRBV3-2) and TRBJ1-6; D is unclear. Trimming stripped 1 base from V and 7 bases from J, with 8 bases between. The CDR3 covers 14 residues. From germline, CDR1 is LGHDT and CDR2 YNNKEL (reference sequence). In nucleotides, the CDR3 is TGTGCCAGCAGCCAAGCCAAGGGAAATTCACCCCTCCACTTT. Amino acid sequence: CASSQAKGNSPLHF.

The chain is built from TRBV18 and TRBJ2-2, with D perhaps matching TRBD1 or TRBD2 (5 bases each). The germline V gene has CDR1 KGHSH and CDR2 LQKENI. This CDR3 spans 16 amino acids. The V gene lost 3 bases and the J gene lost 4 bases, with 15 bases spanning the gap. The CDR3 region has the DNA TGTGCCAGCTCACCCTCCCGGGGCCGGGGCACCGGGGAGCTGTTTTTT. Its protein is CASSPSRGRGTGELFF.

The chain joins TRBV2 to TRBJ2-3, with D possibly being TRBD1 (6 bases). The CDR3 length is 14 residues. Trimming left V 4 bases short and J 1 base short, with 9 bases between. The germline V gene has CDR1 SNHLY and CDR2 FYNNEI. CDR3 protein: CASSARQGTDTQYF. The DNA for the CDR3 is TGTGCCAGCAGTGCTCGACAGGGCACAGATACGCAGTATTTT.

This clone appeared once. The rearrangement joins TRBV6-4 to TRBJ2-1, with D uncertain. The germline gives CDR1 MRHNA, CDR2 SNTAGT. This CDR3 is built from 14 residues. The V end was cut by 2 bases, the J end by 7 bases, with 12 bases between. CDR3 DNA sequence: TGTGCCAGCAGTGACGTGGACGGTTTAAATGAGCAGTTCTTC. Residues: CASSDVDGLNEQFF.

The chain carries TRBV6-1 and TRBJ1-4; weak D call: TRBD1 (5 bases). The CDR3 has 16 amino acids. CDR1 is MNHNS and CDR2 is SASEGT in the germline V gene. The germline V and J ends were trimmed by 1 base and 2 bases, with 11 bases remaining between them. The CDR3 region is CASSEVRGATNEKLFF. In DNA, the CDR3 is TGTGCCAGCAGTGAAGTTAGGGGAGCGACTAATGAAAAACTGTTTTTT.

This clone was counted only a few times. The chain recombines TRBV7-2 with TRBJ2-7; 9 nucleotides agree with TRBD2. The CDR3 is made up of 15 amino acids. Germline lookup yields CDR1 SGHTA and CDR2 FQGNSA. The trim removed 1 base at V and 2 bases at J, leaving 3 bases unmatched. CDR3 sequence (DNA): TGTGCCAGCAGCTTAGTTAGCGGGAGAGCCTACGAGCAGTACTTC. Translating gives CASSLVSGRAYEQYF.

In this sample, this clone turned up once. This chain links TRBV5-5 with TRBJ2-7; 8 nucleotides align to TRBD2. Per germline, CDR1 SGHKS and CDR2 YYEKEE (reference sequence). Trimming cost V 2 bases and J 4 bases; bases outside gene matches: 5. The CDR3 spans 14 residues. The CDR3 sequence: CASSFSGTSYEQYF. DNA of the CDR3: TGTGCCAGCAGCTTTAGCGGGACTTCATACGAGCAGTACTTC.

The chain carries TRBV18 and TRBJ1-4; D ambiguous. The CDR3 is made up of 16 amino acids. The germline V gene has CDR1 KGHSH and CDR2 LQKENI. V dropped 3 bases and J dropped 0 bases, with 11 bases sitting between them. The CDR3 protein is CASSPRSRTTNEKLFF. CDR3 in DNA: TGTGCCAGCTCACCCAGGAGTCGTACAACTAATGAAAAACTGTTTTTT.